These 9 T cell receptor beta chains share one sample of origin, sequenced in a study of STAT5B mutations in CD4+ large granular lymphocyte leukemia. Profiling relied on immunoSEQ multiplex PCR, and the TCRdb table lists in-frame clones only, not all of them. The profile covers tens of thousands of clones, with about four fifths appearing a single time and 8.6% taken by the ten largest. Material for sequencing was CD4+ T cells from blood buffy coats. Every receptor here comes from a human donor in good health.

The chain is built from TRBV28 and TRBJ2-7; 8 bases fit TRBD1. In germline, CDR1 is MDHEN, CDR2 SYDVKM. CDR3 size: 16 residues. Trimming removed 5 bases from V and 3 bases from J; junction bases left unmatched: 12. The CDR3 DNA reads as TGTGCCAGCAGTCTGACAGGGGCCAACTTATACTACGAGCAGTACTTC. Protein product: CASSLTGANLYYEQYF.

V usage is TRBV5-1 and J usage is TRBJ1-3; D unresolved. This CDR3 has 14 residues. Germline V gene sequence: CDR1 SGHRS, CDR2 YFSETQ. V was clipped by 4 bases and J by 2 bases, with 10 bases between them. CDR3: CASSPAIPGNTIYF. The CDR3 DNA is TGCGCCAGCAGCCCCGCCATACCTGGAAACACCATATATTTT. Together with reference TRBV5-1 and TRBJ1-3, the CDR3 gives the full variable domain: KAGVTQTPRYLIKTRGQQVTLSCSPISGHRSVSWYQQTPGQGLQFLFEYFSETQRNKGNFPGRFSGRQFSNSRSEMNVSTLELGDSALYLCASSPAIPGNTIYFGEGSWLTVV.

V gene TRBV7-2 combines with J gene TRBJ2-5; perhaps TRBD1 as D (5 bases). Per the germline V gene, CDR1 is SGHTA and CDR2 is FQGNSA. This CDR3 has 15 residues. Trimming took off 1 base at V and 5 bases at J, with 14 bases between the two ends. The CDR3 DNA reads as TGTGCCAGCAGCTTAGTGTCCGGACCAGGGGAGACCCAGTACTTC. Encoded protein: CASSLVSGPGETQYF.

The chain combines TRBV11-2 with TRBJ2-1, with D perhaps matching TRBD2 (5 bases). Germline V gives CDR1 SGHAT, CDR2 FQNNGV. The CDR3 has 14 amino acids. The V and J ends lost 2 bases and 7 bases respectively, with 12 bases between them. The CDR3 region has the DNA TGTGCCAGCAGCTTAATATTAGAGGGAAATGAGCAGTTCTTC. Protein sequence: CASSLILEGNEQFF.

The rearrangement joins TRBV12-2 to TRBJ1-1; the table names TRBD1, a call not compared with the DNA. TRBV12-2 has pseudogene status. This CDR3 is 20 amino acids long. CDR3 residues: CASRLPTGNRDREGETEAFF. The CDR3 DNA follows: TGTGCAAGTCGCTTACCAACCGGGAACCGGGACAGGGAGGGAGAGACTGAAGCTTTCTTT.

The chain has TRBV29-1 and TRBJ2-1; possibly TRBD1 for D (6 bases). The V and J ends lost 6 bases and 6 bases respectively, with 15 bases between them. The germline gives CDR1 SQVTM, CDR2 ANQGSEA. The CDR3 is 13 amino acids. CDR3 coding DNA: TGCAGCGTGACACAGGGTCGGGGCAATGAGCAGTTCTTC. It specifies CSVTQGRGNEQFF.

The chain recombines TRBV7-9 with TRBJ2-1; 11 positions match TRBD2. V dropped 0 bases and J dropped 5; count of bases not matched to a gene: 0. The length of the CDR3 is 15 residues. Germline values: CDR1 SEHNR, CDR2 FQNEAQ (reference sequence). Here the CDR3 reads CASSLAGLADNEQFF. As DNA, the CDR3 is TGTGCCAGCAGCTTAGCGGGACTAGCGGACAATGAGCAGTTCTTC. The full variable domain, rest sourced from reference TRBV7-9 and TRBJ2-1, is DTGVSQNPRHKITKRGQNVTFRCDPISEHNRLYWYRQTLGQGPEFLTYFQNEAQLEKSRLLSDRFSAERPKGSFSTLEIQRTEQGDSAMYLCASSLAGLADNEQFFGPGTRLTVL.

The rearrangement uses TRBV11-2 and TRBJ2-1, with TRBD2 identical over 12 bases. The CDR3 is 19 residues long. The ends lost 0 bases at V and 2 bases at J; junction bases unmatched: 8. The germline gives CDR1 SGHAT, CDR2 FQNNGV. CDR3 sequence reads: CASSLDLRRTSGAYNEQFF. DNA for the CDR3: TGTGCCAGCAGCTTAGACCTTCGACGGACTAGCGGGGCCTACAATGAGCAGTTCTTC.

The genes are TRBV6-5 and TRBJ2-2; D gene unclear. In germline, CDR1 is MNHEY, CDR2 SVGAGI. The CDR3 has 14 residues. Trimming stripped 6 bases from V and 1 base from J, with 9 bases between. DNA for the CDR3: TGTGCCAGCAGAAACGGGCGGAACACCGGGGAGCTGTTTTTT. This codes for CASRNGRNTGELFF.